The 15 T cell receptor beta chains below were found in one sample sequenced in a study of T cells in Graves' hyperthyroidism and ophthalmopathy. RNA transcripts gave rise to amplified TCR beta CDR3 regions. The HTBI primer set was used in a first-round RT-PCR of the TCR CDR3. TCRdb redid the calling of the multiplex PCR reads with MiXCR, one entry per CDR3 protein. The data show about 400,000 distinct CDR3 sequences, 15% seen once. The sample comprised blood. The receptors come from a woman aged 30 to 39 with Graves' hyperthyroidism.

This clonotype was recorded many times. The rearrangement joins TRBV6-2 or TRBV6-3 to TRBJ2-7; TRBD1 matches at 12 bases. The length of the CDR3 is 15 residues. The V and J ends lost 2 bases and 5 bases, in that order; junction bases with no gene match: 4. The germline gives CDR1 MNHEY, CDR2 SVGEGT. This CDR3 reads CASSYPGTGGNEQYF. For the CDR3, the DNA is TGTGCCAGCAGTTACCCCGGGACAGGGGGCAACGAGCAGTACTTC.

This clonotype was counted at least ten times. The chain couples TRBV28 to TRBJ1-5, with D uncertain. V lost 5 bases, J lost 3 bases, and 14 bases lay in between. Germline CDR1 is MDHEN and CDR2 is SYDVKM. This CDR3 has 15 amino acids. This CDR3 reads CASSLDDGYNQPQHF. As DNA, the CDR3 is TGTGCCAGCAGTCTGGACGACGGTTACAATCAGCCCCAGCATTTT.

Notes on this clonotype: A much larger clonotype is one base distant, so this may be a read error. CDR3 in DNA: TGCAGTGCTGTCTCATCGGGGGGAGATGGCAAAAACATTCAGTACTTC. Encoded protein: CSAVSSGGDGKNIQYF. The chain combines TRBV20-1 with TRBJ2-4; TRBD2 matches 7 bases. The CDR3 sequence is 16 residues long. V lost 5 bases and J lost 3; bases outside the gene matches: 13. Germline lookup yields CDR1 DFQATT and CDR2 SNEGSKA (reference sequence).

This clonotype was observed at least ten times. The V and J genes are TRBV3-1 and TRBJ2-3; 9 bases match TRBD2. The CDR3 is 17 residues long. J was trimmed by 4 bases and V by 1 base; bases with no gene match: 9. Germline values: CDR1 LGHDT, CDR2 YNNKEL (reference sequence). CDR3 residues: CASSQALGLAGSDTQYF. DNA for the CDR3: TGTGCCAGCAGCCAAGCGTTGGGGCTAGCGGGATCAGATACGCAGTATTTT.

This clonotype was seen repeatedly, ten times or more. The chain uses TRBV28 and TRBJ2-1; D is undetermined. V shed 5 bases and J shed 9 bases, with 8 bases lying between them. CDR3 length: 11 residues. Germline CDR1 reads MDHEN; CDR2 reads SYDVKM. The CDR3 DNA reads as TGTGCCAGCAGTCCTTTCGCTGAGCAGTTCTTC. It yields the protein CASSPFAEQFF.

V and J are TRBV27 and TRBJ2-7; no clear D gene. The CDR3 runs 14 residues. CDR1 and CDR2 (germline): MNHEY, SMNVEV (reference sequence). Trimming pared 4 bases from V and 5 bases from J, leaving 15 bases between. The CDR3 nucleotides are TGTGCCAGCAGTTCCCCCATAAAATGGGACGAGCAGTACTTC. Protein sequence: CASSSPIKWDEQYF.

V usage is TRBV3-1 and J usage is TRBJ1-3; D is ambiguous. Germline CDR1 reads LGHDT; CDR2 reads YNNKEL (reference sequence). The CDR3 sequence is 14 residues long. Trimming took 5 bases from V and 1 from J, leaving 9 bases between them. The CDR3 DNA reads TGTGCCAGCAGCACGGACGGATCTGGAAACACCATATATTTT. This gives the protein CASSTDGSGNTIYF.

The gene calls are TRBV15 and TRBJ2-1; D may be TRBD2 (6 bases). The CDR3 extends over 12 amino acids. Looked up from germline, CDR1 is LNHNV and CDR2 is YYDKDF (reference sequence). V shed 0 bases and J shed 15 bases, with 12 bases lying between them. CDR3 region: CATSRDSGLSFF. The CDR3 DNA sequence: TGTGCCACCAGCAGAGATTCGGGACTCTCGTTCTTC.

This clonotype was detected ten times or more. The chain is built from TRBV2 and TRBJ2-7, with 10 bases fitting TRBD2. The CDR3 totals 12 residues. Germline values: CDR1 SNHLY, CDR2 FYNNEI. J was trimmed by 5 bases and V by 11 bases; bases with no gene match: 6. CDR3 region: CAGGTSANEQYF. The CDR3 DNA sequence: TGTGCCGGGGGGACTAGCGCGAACGAGCAGTACTTC.

The V call is TRBV18, the J call TRBJ1-1; TRBD1 is a possible D gene (6 bases). Germline CDR1 reads KGHSH; CDR2 reads LQKENI. Trimming took off 3 bases at V and 10 bases at J, with 12 bases between the two ends. The CDR3 is 12 amino acids. CDR3 in amino acids: CASSPDRYLAFF. CDR3 sequence (DNA): TGTGCCAGCTCACCCGACAGGTACTTAGCTTTCTTT.

In its sample, this clonotype was seen a few times. V and J are TRBV27 and TRBJ2-3; TRBD2 is a possible D gene (6 bases). The V gene's germline CDR1 is MNHEY and CDR2 SMNVEV (reference sequence). The CDR3 loop spans 15 amino acids. Deletions cut 8 bases from V and 3 bases from J, with 18 bases between. CDR3 in amino acids: CASWVYGSRTDTQYF. The DNA for the CDR3 is TGTGCCAGCTGGGTGTACGGGAGTCGGACAGATACGCAGTATTTT.

This clonotype was counted a few times. The J gene is TRBJ1-5, the V gene TRBV28, with 8 bases aligning to TRBD1. J gave up 0 bases and V 5 bases, and 18 bases lay outside the gene matches. This CDR3 is built from 20 residues. Germline CDR1 and CDR2: MDHEN and SYDVKM. CDR3 nucleotides: TGTGCCAGCAGTCCGCAGGGGGCAGGGGGGATCCTCAATAGCAATCAGCCCCAGCATTTT. Its protein product is CASSPQGAGGILNSNQPQHF.

This clonotype has only a few counts. V is TRBV7-3 and J is TRBJ2-1; 7 nucleotides match TRBD2. The ends lost 3 bases at V and 0 bases at J; junction bases unmatched: 5. The CDR3 loop spans 16 amino acids. CDR1 and CDR2 (germline): SGHTA, FQGTGA. CDR3 loop: CASSFSGGSSYNEQFF. The CDR3 nucleotides are TGTGCCAGCAGCTTCTCCGGCGGGAGCTCCTACAATGAGCAGTTCTTC.

This chain links TRBV5-4 with TRBJ2-7, with a possible D match to TRBD2 (6 bases). CDR3 size: 15 residues. Trimming removed 1 base at V and 5 bases at J, with 16 bases between. Per the germline V gene, CDR1 is SGHNT and CDR2 is YYREEE (reference sequence). The CDR3 sequence: CASSLYGSQVNEQYF. As DNA, the CDR3 is TGTGCCAGCAGCTTGTACGGGAGCCAAGTCAACGAGCAGTACTTC. The full variable domain, its missing parts supplied by reference TRBV5-4 and TRBJ2-7, is ETGVTQSPTHLIKTRGQQVTLRCSSQSGHNTVSWYQQALGQGPQFIFQYYREEENGRGNFPPRFSGLQFPNYSSELNVNALELDDSALYLCASSLYGSQVNEQYFGPGTRLTVT.

This clonotype was picked up many times. The J gene is TRBJ1-1, the V gene TRBV18, with D tentatively TRBD1 (5 bases). Germline CDR1 is KGHSH and CDR2 is LQKENI. This CDR3 region has 14 residues. The V gene lost 2 bases and the J gene lost 1 base, with 8 bases spanning the gap. The CDR3 is CASSPAGRNTEAFF. In DNA form, the CDR3 reads TGTGCCAGCTCACCAGCAGGGAGGAACACTGAAGCTTTCTTT.